This T cell receptor (beta chain) comes out of a study of chemoradiotherapy in HPV16-positive cancers. Study-wide findings and caveats: Functional assays defining HPV-specific T cells used only a couple of HPV16-positive patients. Better recurrence-free survival went with HPV-responsive T-cell expansion in HPV16-positive patients. Non-HPV-specific T cells did not expand in tumors during treatment, whereas candidate HPV-specific clones and E7-related motifs did.

This CDR3 comprises 15 residues. CDR1 SGHAT and CDR2 FQDESV come from the germline V gene (reference sequence). Unmatched junction bases numbered 5, after V lost 1 base and J lost 5 bases. Over chemoradiotherapy, repertoires were sampled more than once. As regards this clone: The antigen remains unidentified.

Produced via immunoSEQ multiplex PCR; TCRdb's table is partial and in-frame only. The sample consists of roughly 12,000 clones, around 80% of them appearing once. The source is a human donor with HPV-associated anogenital cancer. The chain carries TRBV11-1 and TRBJ2-3, with 8 bases fitting TRBD2. The sample was acquired from a patient who underwent chemoradiotherapy. CDR3 DNA: TGTGCCAGCAGCTTAGAGGGTCGGGGGGGAGATACGCAGTATTTT. Its protein is CASSLEGRGGDTQYF.